This is a list of T cell receptor beta chains from one sample in a study of CD8 T cells in Susac syndrome. TCRdb passed the immunoSEQ multiplex PCR reads through MiXCR, listing each CDR3 protein once. The table includes 140,000 or so distinct CDR3 sequences, 94% detected once. The material sequenced was CD4+ T cells from PBMCs. The source is a human donor in good health. Both conserved end residues are part of each CDR3. The D gene is left open where the match is weak. Some rows mark clone size as missing; the rest say once, few, many or name a class of expanded clone.

TRBD2	TRBJ2-1	NA	TRBV2	TGTGCCAGCAGGCGGGAGGGCGGCGACAATGAGCAGTTCTTC	CASRREGGDNEQFF
TRBD1	TRBJ2-2	NA	TRBV30	TGTGCCTGGAGTCGACAGGGGGCCGGGGAGCTGTTTTTT	CAWSRQGAGELFF
NA	TRBJ1-4	once	TRBV27	TGTGCCAGCAGTCGTCGGACAGAACTTAATGAAAAACTGTTTTTT	CASSRRTELNEKLFF
NA	TRBJ2-7	NA	TRBV20-1	TGCAGTGCTAGAGGGGTTGGCGTCTACGAGCAGTACTTC	CSARGVGVYEQYF
TRBD1	TRBJ2-7	NA	TRBV5-1	TGCGCCAGCAGCTCCGCCCCTGACAGGGACGAGCAGTACTTC	CASSSAPDRDEQYF
TRBD1	TRBJ2-7	NA	TRBV2	TGTGCCAGCAGCCGGGGACAGGGTCCCTACGAGCAGTACTTC	CASSRGQGPYEQYF
NA	TRBJ1-2	NA	TRBV20-1	TGCAGTGCTAGGGAGGGGTCAGGGGTTGGCTACACCTTC	CSAREGSGVGYTF
NA	TRBJ2-7	NA	TRBV6-6	TGTGCCAGCAGTTACTCTTCAGGGGCCTCCTACGAGCAGTACTTC	CASSYSSGASYEQYF
NA	TRBJ1-5	NA	TRBV2	TGTGCCAGCAGTGACCAGGGCGGCAATCAGCCCCAGCATTTT	CASSDQGGNQPQHF
NA	TRBJ1-2	NA	TRBV3-1	TGTGCCAGCAGCCCCCGAATGGCAAGGCCCCATGGCTACACCTTC	CASSPRMARPHGYTF
NA	TRBJ1-3	NA	TRBV13	TGTGCCAGCAGCTTAGGCCTCGGCTTCTCTGGAAACACCATATATTTT	CASSLGLGFSGNTIYF
NA	TRBJ1-3	NA	TRBV5-6	TGTGCCAGCAGCCCTGGATATTCAGTTGTGGGAAACACCATATATTTT	CASSPGYSVVGNTIYF
NA	TRBJ2-6	NA	TRBV20-1	TGCAGTGCTATCTACCCTGGGGCCAACGTCCTGACTTTC	CSAIYPGANVLTF
TRBD2	TRBJ2-3	NA	TRBV5-1	TGCGCCAGCAGTTTGGGTCCGGGGACTAGCGGGAGCAAGGATACGCAGTATTTT	CASSLGPGTSGSKDTQYF
NA	TRBJ2-5	once	TRBV5-1	TGCGCCAGCAGCTTGGGGCAGGACGGAGAGACCCAGTACTTC	CASSLGQDGETQYF
TRBD2	TRBJ2-7	NA	TRBV23-1	TGCGCCAGCAGTCAATCGGTTAAGTTGGACGGGAGGTCCTACGAGCAGTACTTC	CASSQSVKLDGRSYEQYF
NA	TRBJ2-2	NA	TRBV30	TGTGCCTGGGGCCCGGGGCTTGGACCGGGGGAGCTGTTTTTT	CAWGPGLGPGELFF
TRBD1	TRBJ2-7	NA	TRBV18	TGTGCCAGCTCACCGACAGGGGAGGAAGAGCAGTACTTC	CASSPTGEEEQYF
TRBD2	TRBJ2-7	NA	TRBV5-1	TGCGCCAGCAGCCTACTAGCGGGAGGAACCTTGGGGGAGCAGTACTTC	CASSLLAGGTLGEQYF
TRBD1	TRBJ1-3	NA	TRBV30	TGTGCCTCGGTCGACAGGGGTCGGTCTGGAAACACCATATATTTT	CASVDRGRSGNTIYF
TRBD2	TRBJ2-5	few	TRBV12-3/TRBV12-4	TGTGCCAGCAGCCAGGGACTAGCCGGGGAGACCCAGTACTTC	CASSQGLAGETQYF
NA	TRBJ2-7	NA	TRBV5-1	TGCGCCAGCAGCCCCAATGGAGGGGTGATCGACGAGCAGTACTTC	CASSPNGGVIDEQYF
NA	TRBJ1-2	NA	TRBV12-3/TRBV12-4	TGTGCCAGCAGTGCTCCATGGCAGGGAAGCTATGGCTACACCTTC	CASSAPWQGSYGYTF
TRBD1	TRBJ1-2	NA	TRBV6-5	TGTGCCAGCAGTAAAACGACAGGGGCTTATGGCTACACCTTC	CASSKTTGAYGYTF
NA	TRBJ2-6	NA	TRBV20-1	TGCAGTGCTTGGGCCAACGTCCTGACTTTC	CSAWANVLTF
NA	TRBJ1-2	once	TRBV29-1	TGCAGCGTTGAAGATCGGGCCAGGGGAATCTATGGCTACACCTTC	CSVEDRARGIYGYTF